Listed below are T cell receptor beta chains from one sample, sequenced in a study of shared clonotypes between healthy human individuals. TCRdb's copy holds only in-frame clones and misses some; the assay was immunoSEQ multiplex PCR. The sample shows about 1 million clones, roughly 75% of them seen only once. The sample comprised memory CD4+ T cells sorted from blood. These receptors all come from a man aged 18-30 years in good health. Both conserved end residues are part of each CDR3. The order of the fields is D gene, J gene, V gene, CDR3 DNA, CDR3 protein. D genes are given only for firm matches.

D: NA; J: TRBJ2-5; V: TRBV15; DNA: TGTGCCACCAGCAGAGATACAGGCGGAGAGACCCAGTACTTC; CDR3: CATSRDTGGETQYF
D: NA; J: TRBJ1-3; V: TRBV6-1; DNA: TGTGCCAGCAGTGAACTGGAAGGGGGGGGCACCATATATTTT; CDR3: CASSELEGGGTIYF
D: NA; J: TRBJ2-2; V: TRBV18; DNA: TGTGCCAGCTCACCGTGGGGAAGTAACACCGGGGAGCTGTTTTTT; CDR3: CASSPWGSNTGELFF
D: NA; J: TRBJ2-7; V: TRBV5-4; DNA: TGTGCCAGCAGCTTGGAGGTCGGAAGAGGGGACTACGAGCAGTACTTC; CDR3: CASSLEVGRGDYEQYF
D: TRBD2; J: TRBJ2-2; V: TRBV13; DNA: TGTGCCAGCAGCCGGAGCGGGGGGGTACTTCCAACCGGGGAGCTGTTTTTT; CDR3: CASSRSGGVLPTGELFF
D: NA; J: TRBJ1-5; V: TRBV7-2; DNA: TGTGCCAGCAGCTCCACCAGTGCCAATCAGCCCCAGCATTTT; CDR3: CASSSTSANQPQHF
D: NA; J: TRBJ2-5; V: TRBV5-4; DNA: TGTGCCAGCAGCCGCGATGAAGAGACCCAGTACTTC; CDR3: CASSRDEETQYF
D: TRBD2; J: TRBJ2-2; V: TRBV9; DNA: TGTGCCAGCAGCTTCAGCGGGAAGAACACCGGGGAGCTGTTTTTT; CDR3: CASSFSGKNTGELFF
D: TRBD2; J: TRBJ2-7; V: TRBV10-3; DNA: TGTGCCATAGGGACTAGCGGGGCCTACGAGCAGTACTTC; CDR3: CAIGTSGAYEQYF
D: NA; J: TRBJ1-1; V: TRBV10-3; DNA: TGTGCCATCACCCCCGGCGGGATGAACACTGAAGCTTTCTTT; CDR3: CAITPGGMNTEAFF
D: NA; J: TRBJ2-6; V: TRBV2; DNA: TGTGCCAAGACAGGCACTGGGGCCAACGTCCTGACTTTC; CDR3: CAKTGTGANVLTF